The rows below give T cell receptor beta chains drawn from one sample of a study of patients and donors after allogeneic stem cell transplantation. TCRdb analysed the RT-PCR reads with MiXCR anew, one entry per CDR3 protein. The table includes about 87,000 distinct CDR3 sequences, 5% detected once. Specimen: blood, either unsorted or a sorted T cell fraction (not recorded which). These receptors came from a human donor who was either an allogeneic HSCT recipient or a stem cell or donor lymphocyte infusion donor (not recorded which). It is not recorded whose cells these are; they may come from a transplant donor. CDR3s include the opening cysteine and the closing phenylalanine or tryptophan. D genes are given only for firm matches. Clone size appears in some rows only: once, few, many, or a class for an expanded clone.

DNA,CDR3,V,D,size,length,J
TGTGCCAGCAGTGGGAGCGGGGGAGAAAACATTCAGTACTTC,CASSGSGGENIQYF,TRBV25-1,TRBD2,many,14,TRBJ2-4
TGTGCCATCAGTCCCCCAGGGGGGGCTGGAAACACCATATATTTT,CAISPPGGAGNTIYF,TRBV10-3,TRBD1,few,15,TRBJ1-3
TGCGCCAGCAGCGGCGGGAGCGGAGAGACCCAGTACTTC,CASSGGSGETQYF,TRBV5-1,TRBD2,many,13,TRBJ2-5
TGTGCCAGCAGTACAACAGGACTAGCGGGGGGTCTGAGCTCCTACAATGAGCAGTTCTTC,CASSTTGLAGGLSSYNEQFF,TRBV11-2,TRBD2,many,20,TRBJ2-1
TGTGCCACCTCGGGGTTCTCAGATACGCAGTATTTT,CATSGFSDTQYF,TRBV24-1,.,many,12,TRBJ2-3
TGCGCCAGCAGCTTGAGCAGGGGCGGAGATAATTCACCCCTCCACTTT,CASSLSRGGDNSPLHF,TRBV5-1,.,.,16,TRBJ1-6
TGTGCCAGCAGCCAAGAGGGAGGGAGCCCCAAGTACTTC,CASSQEGGSPKYF,TRBV3-1,TRBD2,.,13,TRBJ2-7
TGCGCCAGCAGCCCTGGGAGGGGTGTCGCTTTCTTT,CASSPGRGVAFF,TRBV5-1,.,many,12,TRBJ1-1
TGCGCCAGCAGCTTGTATGGGGGGCAGGGCACTGAAGCTTTCTTT,CASSLYGGQGTEAFF,TRBV5-1,.,.,15,TRBJ1-1
TGTGCCAGCAGCGCTTTAGGGGTCACCATATATTTT,CASSALGVTIYF,TRBV13,.,many,12,TRBJ1-3
TGTGCCAGCAGTATTACGATTCGGGACAGCGAGAACACTGAAGCTTTCTTT,CASSITIRDSENTEAFF,TRBV6-1,TRBD1,many,17,TRBJ1-1
TGCGCCAGCAGCTTGAATGGGGGCTACACTGAAGCTTTCTTT,CASSLNGGYTEAFF,TRBV10-2,.,few,14,TRBJ1-1
TGTGCCAGCAGCCAGGCACAGGGGAGTGGGGGCTACACCTTC,CASSQAQGSGGYTF,TRBV3-1,TRBD1,.,14,TRBJ1-2
TGCGCCAGCAGCAAGGCCTATCAGGGGGTGAATGGCTACACCTTC,CASSKAYQGVNGYTF,TRBV4-1,TRBD1,many,15,TRBJ1-2
TGTGCCAGCGGCCTAGGAGGAGGTGGAGACGAGCAGTACTTC,CASGLGGGGDEQYF,TRBV2,.,many,14,TRBJ2-7
TGTGCCAGCAGTTTAGGCAGGGTGATAGCGGGAGGAGAAAAGTTCTTC,CASSLGRVIAGGEKFF,TRBV27,TRBD2,.,16,TRBJ2-1
TGCAGTGCTAGAGACCAGACCGCCGATAATGAAAAACTGTTTTTT,CSARDQTADNEKLFF,TRBV20-1,.,many,15,TRBJ1-4
TGTGCCAGCAGTACGGGGGGAGGGTGGGGGAATGAGCAGTTCTTC,CASSTGGGWGNEQFF,TRBV12-3/TRBV12-4,TRBD2,many,15,TRBJ2-1
TGTGCCAGCTCACCACCGTCAGGGTCGGGTGAAGCTTTCTTT,CASSPPSGSGEAFF,TRBV18,.,.,14,TRBJ1-1
TGTGCCAGCAGCCCCCTGGGGGGTTACGAGCAGTACTTC,CASSPLGGYEQYF,TRBV7-2,.,few,13,TRBJ2-7
TGTGCCAGCAGCCAAGATCATCTAGCGGGCAATGAGCAGTTCTTC,CASSQDHLAGNEQFF,TRBV4-2,TRBD2,many,15,TRBJ2-1
TGTGCCATCAGTGTTGACAGGCCTTCAACTAATGAAAAACTGTTTTTT,CAISVDRPSTNEKLFF,TRBV10-3,.,many,16,TRBJ1-4
TGTGCCAGCAGTTTCAATGGTTTGAACACTGAAGCTTTCTTT,CASSFNGLNTEAFF,TRBV27,.,.,14,TRBJ1-1
TGTGTCAGCAGCTTAGCGGGGGGCGCGGAGACCCAGTACTTC,CVSSLAGGAETQYF,TRBV7-9,TRBD2,.,14,TRBJ2-5
TGTGCCAGCAGTCAGCAGGGACCGGGGGTGGATGGCTACACCTTC,CASSQQGPGVDGYTF,TRBV25-1,.,.,15,TRBJ1-2
TGTGCCAGCTCACCACAGTCTAGCGGCCCCTTGGGTGAGCAGTTCTTC,CASSPQSSGPLGEQFF,TRBV18,TRBD2,.,16,TRBJ2-1
TGTGCCAGCAGTCGGGACCCGAACTCCTACAATGAGCAGTTCTTC,CASSRDPNSYNEQFF,TRBV12-3/TRBV12-4,.,many,15,TRBJ2-1
TGTGCCAGCAGCACCCGGACTAGCGGGGGAACCCGCACAGATACGCAGTATTTT,CASSTRTSGGTRTDTQYF,TRBV14,TRBD2,.,18,TRBJ2-3
TGTGCCACCAGTGACCCTGGACAGGCCGAAGTCAATGAGCAGTTCTTC,CATSDPGQAEVNEQFF,TRBV24-1,TRBD1,many,16,TRBJ2-1
TGTGCCAGCAGCCTTCGGGGGGGGCTAACAGATACGCAGTATTTT,CASSLRGGLTDTQYF,TRBV7-8,TRBD2,many,15,TRBJ2-3
TGCAGTGCTACTAGCAGAGGCAATCAGCCCCAGCATTTT,CSATSRGNQPQHF,TRBV20-1,.,once,13,TRBJ1-5
TGTGCCAGCAGGGGGGGAGGATCCTTACACGAATATAGCAATCAGCCCCAGCATTTT,CASRGGGSLHEYSNQPQHF,TRBV6-1,.,few,19,TRBJ1-5
TGTGCCAGCAGCTTGGATGAATGGGACAGCTCCTACAATGAGCAGTTCTTC,CASSLDEWDSSYNEQFF,TRBV7-9,TRBD1,many,17,TRBJ2-1
TGCGCCAGCATGGGACAGGGTAATGATACGCAGTATTTT,CASMGQGNDTQYF,TRBV10-1,TRBD1,.,13,TRBJ2-3
TGTGCCAGCACCAGACTTACGGTCCAAAGACAGAACACTGAAGCTTTCTTT,CASTRLTVQRQNTEAFF,TRBV6-1,.,many,17,TRBJ1-1
TGTGCCAGCAGCTTTAGGGCTTCGAATGAAAAACTGTTTTTT,CASSFRASNEKLFF,TRBV9,.,.,14,TRBJ1-4
TGTGCCAGCAGCTTAGATCCCGGGGAGCTGTTTTTT,CASSLDPGELFF,TRBV7-8,.,many,12,TRBJ2-2
TGTGCCAGCAGCTTAGTGTCGGTGGAGACCCAGTACTTC,CASSLVSVETQYF,TRBV7-9,.,many,13,TRBJ2-5
TGCAGCGGCGGAGAGGGGGGTCGACACACTGAAGCTTTCTTT,CSGGEGGRHTEAFF,TRBV29-1,.,many,14,TRBJ1-1
TGTGCCAGCAAACCGGGACGGCTAAACATTCAGTACTTC,CASKPGRLNIQYF,TRBV2,.,few,13,TRBJ2-4
TGCAGTGCAGAACTGGACGGTGCTCATGGCTACACCTTC,CSAELDGAHGYTF,TRBV20-1,.,many,13,TRBJ1-2
TGTGCCAGCAGCTTCCCAGCGGGATTGTACACTGAGCAGTTCTTC,CASSFPAGLYTEQFF,TRBV11-3,TRBD2,.,15,TRBJ2-1
TGTGCCAGTAGTGGGTTGACGAACACTGAAGCTTTCTTT,CASSGLTNTEAFF,TRBV19,.,once,13,TRBJ1-1
TGTGCCAGCAGTTCGTCACAGGGGATGTGGAACGGCTACACCTTC,CASSSSQGMWNGYTF,TRBV28,TRBD1,many,15,TRBJ1-2
TGCGCCAGCAGCCAAGGCTTTACAGATACGCAGTATTTT,CASSQGFTDTQYF,TRBV4-1,.,many,13,TRBJ2-3
TGTGCCAGCAGCTTACCTTGGACAGATGGCTACACCTTC,CASSLPWTDGYTF,TRBV7-2,.,many,13,TRBJ1-2
TGTGCCAGCAGCCATTTTTCTGTAGCGGGAGACCGCGAGCAGTACTTC,CASSHFSVAGDREQYF,TRBV3-1,TRBD2,.,16,TRBJ2-7